A selection of T cell receptor beta chains follows, all from one sample in a study of T-cell reconstitution after alpha-beta-depleted transplantation in children. One entry per CDR3 protein results from TCRdb running MiXCR on the PCR reads. Here the sample spans some 200,000 distinct CDR3 sequences, 7.5% to 9.5% being singletons. The specimen was PBMCs, mostly from graft donor cells, collected 360 days after TCRalphabeta/CD19-depleted stem cell transplant. All receptors derive from a male patient under 10 years old who had a stem cell transplant for acute myeloid leukemia, so the T cells may come from the graft donor. Each CDR3 is given with its conserved first and last residue. A D gene is named only where the DNA matches it firmly. Clone size appears in some rows only: once, few, many, or a class for an expanded clone.

clone size	D gene	V gene	J gene	CDR3 DNA	CDR3 protein
few	NA	TRBV14	TRBJ2-7	TGTGCCAGCAGCCAACGTCTAGGAGCCTTCTACGAGCAGTACTTC	CASSQRLGAFYEQYF
few	NA	TRBV7-2	TRBJ2-3	TGTGCCAGCAGCTTAGTAACCGGAGATACGCAGTATTTT	CASSLVTGDTQYF
few	NA	TRBV7-2	TRBJ2-3	TGTGCCAGCAGCCCATTCTCCTCTAGCGAGGGGCAGTATTTT	CASSPFSSSEGQYF
many	TRBD1	TRBV20-1	TRBJ1-6	TGCAGTGCTCCGGGACAGGGTAATTCACCCCTCCACTTT	CSAPGQGNSPLHF
few	NA	TRBV20-1	TRBJ1-5	TGCAGTGCTAGGGCGGGGGCTACCAATCAGCCCCAGCATTTT	CSARAGATNQPQHF
NA	TRBD2	TRBV5-1	TRBJ2-3	TGCGCCAGCAGCTTGGTGGCTAGCGGGGGTGGAGATACGCAGTATTTT	CASSLVASGGGDTQYF
few	NA	TRBV5-1	TRBJ2-1	TGCGCCAGCAGCTTGGATCCCAGCTACAATGAGCAGTTCTTC	CASSLDPSYNEQFF
few	NA	TRBV7-2	TRBJ2-2	TGTGCCAGCAGCCCTAGAGGTGGGACTGGGGAGCTGTTTTTT	CASSPRGGTGELFF
many	NA	TRBV24-1	TRBJ2-2	TGTGCCACCAGTGATAATCAGGGAACGTCCGGGGAGCTGTTTTTT	CATSDNQGTSGELFF
NA	TRBD2	TRBV12-3/TRBV12-4	TRBJ2-3	TGTGCCAGCAGTTCGGCGGGAGGGGGCTTCACAGATACGCAGTATTTT	CASSSAGGGFTDTQYF
few	TRBD2	TRBV4-3	TRBJ2-1	TGCGCCAGCAGCCCCGCACCCGGGGGACTAGCGGGTAATTCCTACAATGAGCAGTTCTTC	CASSPAPGGLAGNSYNEQFF
few	NA	TRBV4-3	TRBJ1-4	TGCGCCAGCAGCCAAGATGGTGAGGATTCGGGACTGAGTGAAAAACTGTTTTTT	CASSQDGEDSGLSEKLFF
many	NA	TRBV20-1	TRBJ2-3	TGCAGTGCTAGAGATAACGTCAACACAGATACGCAGTATTTT	CSARDNVNTDTQYF
many	NA	TRBV6-1	TRBJ2-7	TGTGCCAGCAGCCTCTCGGACAGTTCCTCCTACGAGCAGTACTTC	CASSLSDSSSYEQYF
many	TRBD2	TRBV20-1	TRBJ2-1	TGCAGTGCCGGGGGGTTATCCCGCAATGAGCAGTTCTTC	CSAGGLSRNEQFF
NA	NA	TRBV20-1	TRBJ2-2	TGCAGTGTCTGGGGTGGCTGGGTCACCGGGGAGCTGTTTTTT	CSVWGGWVTGELFF
few	NA	TRBV29-1	TRBJ2-4	TGCAGCGTTGGTATCGGGGGCGCATTCGGAAACATTCAGTACTTC	CSVGIGGAFGNIQYF
NA	NA	TRBV29-1	TRBJ1-2	TGCAGCGTTGAACGGGCCCTTGACGGCTACACCTTC	CSVERALDGYTF
many	NA	TRBV20-1	TRBJ2-7	TGCAGTGCTCAGTCACCTTTCGACGAGCAGTACTTC	CSAQSPFDEQYF
NA	NA	TRBV20-1	TRBJ1-3	TGCAGTGCCGCAGAGGCCCAGGGGACCTCCTGCGGAAACACCATATATTTT	CSAAEAQGTSCGNTIYF
many	TRBD2	TRBV27	TRBJ2-7	TGTGCCAGCAGTTTATTTCCGACTGGGGGTGTAGCGGGAGTCTACGAGCAGTACTTC	CASSLFPTGGVAGVYEQYF